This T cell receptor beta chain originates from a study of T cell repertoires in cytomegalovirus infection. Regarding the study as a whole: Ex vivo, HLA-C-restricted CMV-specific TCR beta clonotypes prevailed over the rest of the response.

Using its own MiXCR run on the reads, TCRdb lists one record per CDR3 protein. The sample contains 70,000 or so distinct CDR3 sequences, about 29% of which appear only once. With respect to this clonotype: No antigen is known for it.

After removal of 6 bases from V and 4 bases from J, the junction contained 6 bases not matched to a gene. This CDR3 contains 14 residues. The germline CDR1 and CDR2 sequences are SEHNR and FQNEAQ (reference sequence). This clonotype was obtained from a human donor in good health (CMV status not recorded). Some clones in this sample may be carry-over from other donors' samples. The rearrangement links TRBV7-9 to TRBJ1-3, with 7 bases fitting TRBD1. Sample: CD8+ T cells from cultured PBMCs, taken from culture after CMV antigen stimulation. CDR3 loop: CASRHGQAGNTIYF. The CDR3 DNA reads TGTGCCAGCAGGCATGGACAGGCCGGAAACACCATATATTTT.